One sample yielded the 16 T cell receptor beta chains listed below, sequenced in a study of response to subunit inactivated influenza vaccine listed by TCRdb under 2018. Library construction relied on RT-PCR. Sequencing took place on an Illumina HiSeq 2500. The public reads were quality trimmed at Q25 with fastp and then assembled into clones with MiXCR by TCRdb, keeping productive beta chains. Each entry is one CDR3 protein sequence, shown with its most common DNA and genes. This sample comprises fewer than 800,000 distinct CDR3 sequences, around a sixth of them detected only once. The ten biggest clones cover about 9.9% of the sample. The sample was PBMCs from blood, taken approximately 12 days after vaccination. The receptors come from a man aged 50 to 59 who received an inactivated influenza vaccine. Donor details come from another sample of the same person, matched by shared clones.

This clonotype was observed a handful of times. V gene TRBV29-1 combines with J gene TRBJ2-2; 9 positions match TRBD2. Trimming removed 7 bases from V and 5 bases from J; junction bases left unmatched: 8. The V gene's germline CDR1 is SQVTM and CDR2 ANQGSEA. This CDR3 region has 14 residues. Written as DNA, the CDR3 is TGCAGCGCGGATGTAGCGGGAGCGACCGGGGAGCTGTTTTTT. It codes for CSADVAGATGELFF.

Written as DNA, the CDR3 is TGTGCCAGCAGACTACAGGGACACTACGAGCAGTACTTC. This encodes CASRLQGHYEQYF. The V and J genes are TRBV4-2 and TRBJ2-7; tentative D call: TRBD1 (6 bases). The ends were cut back, 6 bases at V and 3 bases at J, with 12 bases in the middle. CDR3 length: 13 amino acids. Germline V gene lookup returns CDR1 LGHNA and CDR2 YNFKEQ.

The rearrangement uses TRBV10-3 and TRBJ2-7; 8 bases match TRBD1. Germline V gene sequence: CDR1 ENHRY, CDR2 SYGVKD. V lost 7 bases to trimming and J lost 0 bases; unmatched junction nucleotides: 5. The length of the CDR3 is 14 residues. In nucleotides, the CDR3 is TGTGCCATCACCGGGACAGGTAACTCCTACGAGCAGTACTTC. Protein: CAITGTGNSYEQYF.

This clonotype was seen a handful of times. The chain joins TRBV11-2 to TRBJ2-1; D uncertain. The CDR3 sequence is 12 residues long. The V end was cut by 6 bases, the J end by 3 bases, with 6 bases between. Looked up from germline, CDR1 is SGHAT and CDR2 is FQNNGV. The CDR3 DNA sequence: TGTGCCAGCAGTTACAGCTACAATGAGCAGTTCTTC. This encodes CASSYSYNEQFF.

A few counts support this clonotype. The genes are TRBV7-2 and TRBJ2-1; 7 positions agree with TRBD1. The trim removed 1 base at V and 4 bases at J, leaving 1 base unmatched. CDR3 length: 14 residues. Germline V gene data show CDR1 as SGHTA and CDR2 as FQGNSA. This CDR3 reads CASSLETGYNEQFF. The CDR3 bases are TGTGCCAGCAGCTTAGAGACAGGGTACAATGAGCAGTTCTTC.

The chain uses TRBV20-1 and TRBJ2-2; 9 bases are a match to TRBD2. Per the germline V gene, CDR1 is DFQATT and CDR2 is SNEGSKA (reference sequence). Trimming cost V 2 bases and J 1 base; bases outside gene matches: 2. The CDR3 extends over 15 amino acids. This CDR3 is CSARRLAENTGELFF. Written as DNA, the CDR3 is TGCAGTGCTAGACGACTAGCGGAGAACACCGGGGAGCTGTTTTTT.

The CDR3 protein is CASSQSGPLDGYTF. The CDR3 region has the DNA TGCGCCAGCAGTCAATCTGGGCCTCTTGATGGCTACACCTTC. This chain connects TRBV23-1 to TRBJ1-2; the D is unclear. TRBV23-1 counts as an open reading frame of uncertain function. The CDR3 runs to 14 residues. Trimming took off 0 bases at V and 6 bases at J, with 11 bases between the two ends.

This clonotype was counted between two and nine times. The gene calls are TRBV5-1 and TRBJ2-1; no definite D call. Germline lookup yields CDR1 SGHRS and CDR2 YFSETQ. The V end lost 0 bases, the J end lost 0 bases, and 7 bases lay between the germline ends. This CDR3 has 15 residues. DNA of the CDR3: TGCGCCAGCAGCTTGGACGACGGCTCCTACAATGAGCAGTTCTTC. Protein sequence: CASSLDDGSYNEQFF.

This clonotype came up a few times. Here the CDR3 DNA reads TGTGCCAGCACTACCCTGTTCAATGAGCAGTTCTTC. This translates into CASTTLFNEQFF. The chain recombines TRBV5-6 with TRBJ2-1, with unresolved D. This CDR3 has 12 amino acids. V was clipped by 6 bases and J by 6 bases, with 10 bases between them. The germline CDR1 and CDR2 sequences are SGHDT and YYEEEE.

This clonotype was detected a few times. The CDR3 here is CASSLMEEYEQYF. DNA of the CDR3: TGTGCCAGCAGCTTAATGGAGGAATACGAGCAGTACTTC. The chain has TRBV7-9 and TRBJ2-7; perhaps TRBD2 as D (5 bases). CDR1 and CDR2 from the germline V gene are SEHNR and FQNEAQ (reference sequence). The CDR3 contains 13 residues. Trimming shortened V by 2 bases and J by 4 bases, and 9 bases separated the two germline ends.

V and J are TRBV20-1 and TRBJ2-5; 7 positions agree with TRBD1. The CDR3 runs 13 residues. Germline CDR1 reads DFQATT; CDR2 reads SNEGSKA (reference sequence). V dropped 6 bases and J dropped 5; count of bases not matched to a gene: 9. The CDR3 loop reads CSAPTGVLETQYF. Here the CDR3 DNA reads TGCAGTGCCCCAACAGGGGTGTTGGAGACCCAGTACTTC.

Remarks on this clonotype: Given a much more abundant clone one base away, this may be a read error. The V gene is TRBV20-1, the J gene TRBJ2-7; maybe TRBD2 (6 bases). Germline V gene data show CDR1 as DFQATT and CDR2 as SNEGSKA (reference sequence). The CDR3 loop spans 15 amino acids. Written as DNA, the CDR3 is TGCTGTGCTAGAGATCGAGGGAGGAATTCCTACGAGCAGTACTTC. Translating it yields CCARDRGRNSYEQYF.

The gene calls are TRBV7-2 and TRBJ2-5; 11 bases fit TRBD2. The J segment lost 5 bases and the V segment lost 2 bases, leaving 4 bases of the junction unmatched. The CDR3 has 15 amino acids. Germline lookup yields CDR1 SGHTA and CDR2 FQGNSA. CDR3 in amino acids: CASSLRLAGRETQYF. The CDR3 bases are TGTGCCAGCAGCTTAAGACTAGCGGGACGGGAGACCCAGTACTTC.

The chain couples TRBV20-1 to TRBJ2-2; D call uncertain. This CDR3 region has 15 residues. The germline V and J ends were trimmed by 3 bases and 5 bases, with 16 bases remaining between them. CDR1 and CDR2 (germline): DFQATT, SNEGSKA (reference sequence). CDR3 nucleotides: TGCAGTGCTAGTCGGCCCCAGGCGGTTACCGGGGAGCTGTTTTTT. Residues: CSASRPQAVTGELFF.

Only a few counts were recorded for this clonotype. The chain employs TRBV6-1 and TRBJ1-2; unclear D gene. Trimming removed 4 bases at V and 8 bases at J, with 23 bases between. The CDR3 is 16 residues long. Looked up from germline, CDR1 is MNHNS and CDR2 is SASEGT. CDR3 sequence reads: CASSADPADPLEGYTF. The CDR3 DNA reads TGTGCCAGCAGTGCGGACCCGGCGGACCCCCTCGAAGGCTACACCTTC.

As regards this clonotype: At one boundary the junction diverges from the germline segment, which might be a read error. The rearrangement uses TRBV4-3 and TRBJ2-2; TRBD1 agrees at 7 bases. Germline assignment: CDR1 LGHNA and CDR2 YSLEER. The CDR3 covers 16 residues. CDR3 bases: TGCGCCAGCACCCAACTGACAGGGCGATCCACCGGGGAGCTGTTTTTT. Its translation: CASTQLTGRSTGELFF.